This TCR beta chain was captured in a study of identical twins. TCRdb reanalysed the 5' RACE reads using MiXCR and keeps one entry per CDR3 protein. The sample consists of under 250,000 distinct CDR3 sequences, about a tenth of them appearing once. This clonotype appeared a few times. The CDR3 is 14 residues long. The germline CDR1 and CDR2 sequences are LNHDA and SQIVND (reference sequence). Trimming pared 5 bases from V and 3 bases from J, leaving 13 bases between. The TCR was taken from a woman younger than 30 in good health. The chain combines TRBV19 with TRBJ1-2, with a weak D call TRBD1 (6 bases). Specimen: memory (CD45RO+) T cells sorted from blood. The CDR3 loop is CASSLRKGDYGYTF. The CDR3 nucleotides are TGTGCCAGTAGTTTGCGCAAGGGGGACTATGGCTACACCTTC.